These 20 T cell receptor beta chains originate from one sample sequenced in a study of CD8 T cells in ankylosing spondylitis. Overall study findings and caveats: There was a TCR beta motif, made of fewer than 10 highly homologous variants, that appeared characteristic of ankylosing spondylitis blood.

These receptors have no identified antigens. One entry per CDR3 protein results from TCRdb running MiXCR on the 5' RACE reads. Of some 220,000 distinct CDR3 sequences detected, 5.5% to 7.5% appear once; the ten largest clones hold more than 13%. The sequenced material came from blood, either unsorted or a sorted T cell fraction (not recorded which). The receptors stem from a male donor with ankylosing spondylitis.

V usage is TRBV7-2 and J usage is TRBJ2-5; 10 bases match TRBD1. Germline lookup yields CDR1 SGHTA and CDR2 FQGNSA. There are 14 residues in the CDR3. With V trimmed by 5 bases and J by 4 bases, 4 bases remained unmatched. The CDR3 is CASSETGGRETQYF. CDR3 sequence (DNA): TGTGCCAGCAGCGAGACAGGGGGCAGAGAGACCCAGTACTTC.

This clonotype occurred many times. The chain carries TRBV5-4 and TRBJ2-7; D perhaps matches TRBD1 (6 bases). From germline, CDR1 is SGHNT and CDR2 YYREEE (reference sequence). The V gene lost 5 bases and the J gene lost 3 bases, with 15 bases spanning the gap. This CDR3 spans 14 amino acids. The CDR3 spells CASSSGTSIYEQYF. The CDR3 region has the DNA TGTGCCAGCAGTTCCGGGACAAGTATCTACGAGCAGTACTTC.

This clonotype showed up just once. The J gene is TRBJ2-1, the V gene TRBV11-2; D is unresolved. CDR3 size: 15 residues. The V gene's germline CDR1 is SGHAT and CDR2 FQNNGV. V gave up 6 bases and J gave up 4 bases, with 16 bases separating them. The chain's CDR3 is CASSQPPATYNEQFF. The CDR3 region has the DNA TGTGCCAGCAGTCAACCCCCAGCGACGTACAATGAGCAGTTCTTC.

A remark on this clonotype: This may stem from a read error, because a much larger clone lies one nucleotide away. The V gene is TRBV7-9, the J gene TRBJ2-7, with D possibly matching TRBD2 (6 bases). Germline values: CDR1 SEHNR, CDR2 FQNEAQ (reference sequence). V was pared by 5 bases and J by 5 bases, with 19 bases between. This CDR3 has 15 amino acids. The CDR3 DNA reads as TGTGCCAGCAGCCACCCCGGGATAGGCGGGAACGAGCAGTACTTC. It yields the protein CASSHPGIGGNEQYF.

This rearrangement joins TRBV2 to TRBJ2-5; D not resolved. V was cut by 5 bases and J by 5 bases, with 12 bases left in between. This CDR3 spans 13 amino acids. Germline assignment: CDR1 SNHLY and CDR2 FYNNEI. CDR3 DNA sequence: TGTGCCAGCAGTCTACATAACCGGGAGACCCAGTACTTC. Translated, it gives CASSLHNRETQYF.

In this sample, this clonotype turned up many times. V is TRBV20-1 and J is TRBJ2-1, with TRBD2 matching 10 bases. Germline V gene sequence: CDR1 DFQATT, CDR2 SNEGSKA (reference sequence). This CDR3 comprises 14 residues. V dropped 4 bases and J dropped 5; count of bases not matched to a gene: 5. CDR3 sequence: CSANSGGQDNEQFF. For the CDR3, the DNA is TGCAGTGCTAATAGCGGGGGGCAAGACAATGAGCAGTTCTTC.

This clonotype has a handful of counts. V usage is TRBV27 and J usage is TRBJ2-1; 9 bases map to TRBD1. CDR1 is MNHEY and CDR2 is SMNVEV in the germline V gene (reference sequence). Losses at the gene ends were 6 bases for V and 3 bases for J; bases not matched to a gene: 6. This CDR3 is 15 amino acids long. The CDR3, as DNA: TGTGCCAGCAGCTACAGGGACAGGGTCTACAATGAGCAGTTCTTC. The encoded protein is CASSYRDRVYNEQFF.

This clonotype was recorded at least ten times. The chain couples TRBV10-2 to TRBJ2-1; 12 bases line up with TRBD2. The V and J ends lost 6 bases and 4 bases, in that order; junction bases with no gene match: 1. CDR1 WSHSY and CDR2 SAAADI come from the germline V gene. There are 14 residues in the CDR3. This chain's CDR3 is CASRGLAGYNEQFF. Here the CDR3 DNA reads TGCGCCAGCAGAGGACTAGCGGGATACAATGAGCAGTTCTTC.

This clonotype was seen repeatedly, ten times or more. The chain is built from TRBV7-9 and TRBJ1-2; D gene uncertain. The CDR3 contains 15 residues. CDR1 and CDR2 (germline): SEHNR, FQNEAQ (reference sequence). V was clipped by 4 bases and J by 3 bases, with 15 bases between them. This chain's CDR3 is CASSSATDIDYGYTF. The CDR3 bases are TGTGCCAGCAGCTCCGCCACCGACATAGACTATGGCTACACCTTC.

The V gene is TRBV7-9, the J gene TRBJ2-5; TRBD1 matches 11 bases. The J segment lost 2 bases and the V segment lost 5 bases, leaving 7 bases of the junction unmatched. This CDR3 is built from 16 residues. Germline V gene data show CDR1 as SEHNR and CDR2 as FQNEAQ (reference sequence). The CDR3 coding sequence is TGTGCCAGCAGCCCTCGGGACAGGGGGATACAAGAGACCCAGTACTTC. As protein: CASSPRDRGIQETQYF.

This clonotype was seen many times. The DNA of the CDR3 is TGCAGTGCCCGAACAGGGTCCTACGAGCAGTACTTC. This translates into CSARTGSYEQYF. The chain links TRBV20-1 to TRBJ2-7; D possibly corresponds to TRBD1 (6 bases). Germline CDR1 DFQATT, CDR2 SNEGSKA (reference sequence). The length of the CDR3 is 12 residues. V lost 6 bases and J 1 base, leaving 10 bases between the germline ends.

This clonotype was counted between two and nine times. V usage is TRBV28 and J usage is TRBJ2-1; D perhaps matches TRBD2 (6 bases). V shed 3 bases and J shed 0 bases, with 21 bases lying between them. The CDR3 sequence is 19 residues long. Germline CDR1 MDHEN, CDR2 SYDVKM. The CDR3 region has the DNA TGTGCCAGCAGTTTGATTCCCCTTTCGGGGGATCCCTCCTACAATGAGCAGTTCTTC. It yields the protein CASSLIPLSGDPSYNEQFF.

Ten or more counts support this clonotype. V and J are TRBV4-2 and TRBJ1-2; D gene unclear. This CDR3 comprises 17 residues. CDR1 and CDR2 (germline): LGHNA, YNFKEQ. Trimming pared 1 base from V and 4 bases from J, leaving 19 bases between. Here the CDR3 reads CASSQGPLAAPSYGYTF. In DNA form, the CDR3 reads TGTGCCAGCAGCCAAGGACCCCTGGCAGCGCCTTCCTATGGCTACACCTTC.

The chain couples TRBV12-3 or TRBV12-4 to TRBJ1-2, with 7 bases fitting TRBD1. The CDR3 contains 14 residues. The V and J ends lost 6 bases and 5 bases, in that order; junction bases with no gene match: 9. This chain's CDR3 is CASSPGTATYGYTF. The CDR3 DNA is TGTGCCAGCAGCCCGGGGACAGCAACTTATGGCTACACCTTC.

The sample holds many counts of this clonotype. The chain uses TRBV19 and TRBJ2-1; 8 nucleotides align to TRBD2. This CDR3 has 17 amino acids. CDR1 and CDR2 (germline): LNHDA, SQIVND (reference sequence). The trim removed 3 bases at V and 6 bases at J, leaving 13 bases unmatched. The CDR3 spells CASSIGSGAGVGNEQFF. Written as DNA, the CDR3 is TGTGCCAGTAGTATTGGTTCGGGAGCGGGAGTGGGCAATGAGCAGTTCTTC.

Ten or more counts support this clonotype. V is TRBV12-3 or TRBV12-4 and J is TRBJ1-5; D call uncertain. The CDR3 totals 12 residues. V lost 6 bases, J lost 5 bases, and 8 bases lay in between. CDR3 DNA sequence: TGTGCCAGCAGACTACCGGATCAGCCCCAGCATTTT. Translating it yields CASRLPDQPQHF.

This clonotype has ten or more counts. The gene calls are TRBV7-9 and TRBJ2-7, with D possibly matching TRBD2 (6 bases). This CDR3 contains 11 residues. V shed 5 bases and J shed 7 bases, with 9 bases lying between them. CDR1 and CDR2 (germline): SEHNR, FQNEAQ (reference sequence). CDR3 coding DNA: TGTGCCAGCAGCGCCCGGGGGGAGCAGTACTTC. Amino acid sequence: CASSARGEQYF.

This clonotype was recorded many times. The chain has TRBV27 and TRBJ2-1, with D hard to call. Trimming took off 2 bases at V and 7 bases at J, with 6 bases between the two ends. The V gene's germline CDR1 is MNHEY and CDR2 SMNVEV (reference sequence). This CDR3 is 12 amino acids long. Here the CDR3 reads CASSLNRNEQFF. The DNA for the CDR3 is TGTGCCAGCAGTTTAAACCGGAATGAGCAGTTCTTC.

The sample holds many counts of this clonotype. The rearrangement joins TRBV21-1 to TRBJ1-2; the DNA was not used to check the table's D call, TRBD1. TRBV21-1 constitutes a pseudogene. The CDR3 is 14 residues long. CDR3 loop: CASSPGQGAQGYTF. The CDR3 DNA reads TGTGCCAGCTCACCAGGACAGGGGGCACAAGGCTACACCTTC.

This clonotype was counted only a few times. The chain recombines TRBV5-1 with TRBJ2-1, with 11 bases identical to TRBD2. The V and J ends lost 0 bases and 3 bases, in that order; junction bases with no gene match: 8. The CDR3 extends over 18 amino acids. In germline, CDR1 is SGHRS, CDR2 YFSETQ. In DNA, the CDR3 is TGCGCCAGCAGCTTGGGGCCGGGACTAGCGGAGAACTACAATGAGCAGTTCTTC. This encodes CASSLGPGLAENYNEQFF.